This T cell receptor beta chain stems from a study of shared clonotypes between healthy human individuals. In germline, CDR1 is SGHKS, CDR2 YYEKEE (reference sequence). V lost 0 bases and J lost 5, with 9 bases in between. The CDR3 length is 14 residues. Only in-frame clones appear in the TCRdb table, and some are missing; sequencing was by immunoSEQ multiplex PCR. The repertoire holds approximately 2.5 million clones, approximately 92% seen once, with roughly 0.15% in the top ten. The genes are TRBV5-5 and TRBJ1-5; perhaps TRBD1 as D (6 bases). The receptor comes from a man between 18 and 29 years old in good health. Sequencing input: naive CD4+ T cells sorted from blood. Subset described: CD45RA+ positively selected. In DNA form, the CDR3 reads TGTGCCAGCAGCTTGGTCCCAGGGGATCAGCCCCAGCATTTT. This codes for CASSLVPGDQPQHF.